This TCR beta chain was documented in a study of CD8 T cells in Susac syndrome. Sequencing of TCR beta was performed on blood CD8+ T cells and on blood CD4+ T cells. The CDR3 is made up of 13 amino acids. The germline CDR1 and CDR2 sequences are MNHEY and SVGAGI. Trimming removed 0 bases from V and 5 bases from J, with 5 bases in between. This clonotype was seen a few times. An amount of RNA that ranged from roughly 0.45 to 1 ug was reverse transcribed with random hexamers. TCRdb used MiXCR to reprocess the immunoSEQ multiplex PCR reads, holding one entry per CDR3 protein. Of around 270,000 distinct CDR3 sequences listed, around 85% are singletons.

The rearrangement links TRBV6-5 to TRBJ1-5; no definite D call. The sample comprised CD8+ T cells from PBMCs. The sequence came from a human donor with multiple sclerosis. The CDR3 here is CASSYSGYQPQHF. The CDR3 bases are TGTGCCAGCAGTTACTCAGGATATCAGCCCCAGCATTTT.